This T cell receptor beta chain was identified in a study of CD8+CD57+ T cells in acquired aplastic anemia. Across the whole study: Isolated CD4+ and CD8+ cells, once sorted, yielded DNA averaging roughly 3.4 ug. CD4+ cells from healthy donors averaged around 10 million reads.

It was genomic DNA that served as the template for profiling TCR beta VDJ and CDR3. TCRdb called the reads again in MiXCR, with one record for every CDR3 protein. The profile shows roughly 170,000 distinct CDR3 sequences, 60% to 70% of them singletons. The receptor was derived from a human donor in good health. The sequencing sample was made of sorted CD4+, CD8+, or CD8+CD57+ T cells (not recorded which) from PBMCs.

The CDR3 nucleotides read TGCAGTGCTCTTTCGTATAACGGCGGCTACGAGCAGTACTTC. The encoded protein is CSALSYNGGYEQYF. The V gene is TRBV20-1, the J gene TRBJ2-7; D ambiguous. This CDR3 has 14 amino acids. The ends were cut back, 5 bases at V and 3 bases at J, with 17 bases in the middle. Germline loops: CDR1 DFQATT, CDR2 SNEGSKA (reference sequence).